The 10 T cell receptor beta chains below come from one sample, sequenced in a study of blood T cell repertoires in COVID-19. The assay was immunoSEQ multiplex PCR, and TCRdb's table has in-frame clones only and misses some. Of about 190,000 clones in the sample, roughly 89% were seen once. Source material: peripheral blood. Receptors originate from a man aged 50 to 60 with acute or convalescent COVID-19.

The chain combines TRBV7-3 with TRBJ1-1; D is unclear. V dropped 5 bases and J dropped 0 bases, with 7 bases sitting between them. Germline CDR1 reads SGHTA; CDR2 reads FQGTGA. The CDR3 covers 13 residues. The CDR3 DNA is TGTGCCAGCAGCACCACAGTGAACACTGAAGCTTTCTTT. Protein sequence: CASSTTVNTEAFF.

This clone has only a few counts. The rearrangement joins TRBV9 to TRBJ1-2; 9 bases are a match to TRBD1. J lost 13 bases, V lost 3 bases, and 10 bases had no gene match. The germline gives CDR1 SGDLS, CDR2 YYNGEE. CDR3 length: 13 amino acids. The CDR3 is CASSAGTGPSFTF. CDR3 DNA: TGTGCCAGCAGCGCCGGGACAGGGCCCTCTTTCACCTTC.

The gene calls are TRBV19 and TRBJ2-7; D not resolved. The CDR3 spans 12 residues. CDR1 is LNHDA and CDR2 is SQIVND in the germline V gene (reference sequence). Trimming shortened V by 6 bases and J by 3 bases, and 9 bases separated the two germline ends. The CDR3 protein is CASSRQDYEQYF. The CDR3 DNA reads TGTGCCAGTAGCCGACAAGACTACGAGCAGTACTTC. The full variable domain, its missing parts supplied by reference TRBV19 and TRBJ2-7, is DGGITQSPKYLFRKEGQNVTLSCEQNLNHDAMYWYRQDPGQGLRLIYYSQIVNDFQKGDIAEGYSVSREKKESFPLTVTSAQKNPTAFYLCASSRQDYEQYFGPGTRLTVT.

The rearrangement uses TRBV24-1 and TRBJ2-3, with D uncertain. V was shortened by 4 bases and J by 4 bases, with 8 bases between the two germline ends. Germline V gives CDR1 KGHDR, CDR2 SFDVKD. This CDR3 spans 13 amino acids. Written as DNA, the CDR3 is TGTGCCACCAGTGAGGATAGCCCAGATACGCAGTATTTT. The encoded protein is CATSEDSPDTQYF.

This chain joins TRBV6-1 and TRBJ1-1; possibly TRBD1 for D (5 bases). In germline, CDR1 is MNHNS, CDR2 SASEGT. Trimming removed 2 bases from V and 4 bases from J, with 17 bases in between. The length of the CDR3 is 16 residues. For the CDR3, the DNA is TGTGCCAGCAGTGAATATGGCAGGGCAAGTTTCACTGAAGCTTTCTTT. This codes for CASSEYGRASFTEAFF.

V and J are TRBV2 and TRBJ1-5; TRBD1 aligns across 9 bases. Germline CDR1 and CDR2: SNHLY and FYNNEI. This CDR3 comprises 16 residues. Trimming took 8 bases from V and 2 from J; bases not matched to a gene: 10. CDR3 in DNA: TGTGCCAGCGGAGGAGAACAGGGGGCAGGCAATCAGCCCCAGCATTTT. Protein product: CASGGEQGAGNQPQHF. The full variable domain, with the rest looked up from reference TRBV2 and TRBJ1-5, is EPEVTQTPSHQVTQMGQEVILRCVPISNHLYFYWYRQILGQKVEFLVSFYNNEISEKSEIFDDQFSVERPDGSNFTLKIRSTKLEDSAMYFCASGGEQGAGNQPQHFGDGTRLSIL.

The chain recombines TRBV6-5 with TRBJ2-2; 7 bases are a match to TRBD1. CDR1 MNHEY and CDR2 SVGAGI come from the germline V gene. The V gene end was trimmed by 7 bases and the J gene end by 6 bases; junction bases not matched to a gene: 8. There are 14 residues in the CDR3. DNA for the CDR3: TGTGCCAGCAAACGGCCTACAGGGGCCGGGGAGCTGTTTTTT. Translated: CASKRPTGAGELFF.

The chain is built from TRBV13 and TRBJ2-1; maybe TRBD2 (6 bases). CDR3 length equals 18 residues. Germline V gene lookup returns CDR1 PRHDT and CDR2 FYEKMQ (reference sequence). Trimming shortened V by 5 bases and J by 2 bases, and 22 bases separated the two germline ends. The CDR3 protein is CASSPGRGNFFPYNEQFF. CDR3 nucleotide sequence: TGTGCCAGCAGCCCCGGTCGCGGGAACTTTTTCCCCTACAATGAGCAGTTCTTC. Variable domain in full (rest from reference TRBV13 and TRBJ2-1): AAGVIQSPRHLIKEKRETATLKCYPIPRHDTVYWYQQGPGQDPQFLISFYEKMQSDKGSIPDRFSAQQFSDYHSELNMSSLELGDSALYFCASSPGRGNFFPYNEQFFGPGTRLTVL.

The chain carries TRBV20-1 and TRBJ2-5, with D hard to call. Between the trimmed V and J ends, which lost 5 bases and 1 base, there was a span of 5 bases. The CDR3 consists of 11 residues. Looked up from germline, CDR1 is DFQATT and CDR2 is SNEGSKA (reference sequence). The CDR3: CSAFSQETQYF. The CDR3 DNA sequence: TGCAGTGCTTTCTCCCAAGAGACCCAGTACTTC.

The chain recombines TRBV27 with TRBJ2-3; 7 bases line up with TRBD2. The CDR3 consists of 14 residues. The trim removed 9 bases at V and 2 bases at J, leaving 8 bases unmatched. The germline V gene encodes CDR1 MNHEY and CDR2 SMNVEV (reference sequence). The CDR3 nucleotides read TGTGCCAGTCGTCCGGGACTATTCACAGATACGCAGTATTTT. It codes for CASRPGLFTDTQYF.